The rows below give T cell receptor beta chains drawn from one sample of a study of beta chain features in type 1 diabetes. The protocol was immunoSEQ multiplex PCR, while the TCRdb copy is restricted to in-frame clones and leaves out a portion. The sample has 400,000 to 550,000 clones, 11% seen once. Sequenced: naive CD4+ T cells from blood. The source is a woman younger than 35 in good health. The CDR3 runs from the conserved cysteine through the conserved F or W. The D gene is left open where the match is weak. Where a row states a size, it is once, few, many or the class of an expanded clone; other rows omit it.

>NA|TRBJ1-2|NA|TRBV2
CASSGEGHGYTF
TGTGCCAGCAGTGGAGAAGGGCATGGCTACACCTTC
>NA|TRBJ1-1|few|TRBV5-4
CASSLPPGRPNTEAFF
TGTGCCAGCAGCTTGCCTCCGGGACGGCCGAACACTGAAGCTTTCTTT
>NA|TRBJ2-7|NA|TRBV7-2
CASSLWGYEQYF
TGTGCCAGCAGCTTATGGGGCTACGAGCAGTACTTC
>NA|TRBJ1-5|NA|TRBV30
CAWSWARYDQPQHF
TGTGCCTGGAGCTGGGCCAGGTATGATCAGCCCCAGCATTTT
>NA|TRBJ1-2|NA|TRBV10-3
CAISESQAGYTF
TGTGCCATCAGTGAGTCCCAGGCTGGCTACACCTTC
>TRBD1|TRBJ1-5|many|TRBV30
CACQQGSGNFNQPQHF
TGTGCCTGCCAACAGGGGTCAGGGAACTTCAATCAGCCCCAGCATTTT
>TRBD1|TRBJ2-5|NA|TRBV2
CASSEQMTGGETQYF
TGTGCCAGCAGTGAACAGATGACAGGGGGAGAGACCCAGTACTTC
>NA|TRBJ2-3|NA|TRBV29-1
CSVGLSTDTQYF
TGCAGCGTTGGGCTTAGCACAGATACGCAGTATTTT
>NA|TRBJ2-1|few|TRBV7-3
CASSLRGRIDEQFF
TGTGCCAGCAGCTTAAGGGGCAGGATCGATGAGCAGTTCTTC
>TRBD1|TRBJ1-1|NA|TRBV7-9
CASSPTGTGVRAFF
TGTGCCAGCAGCCCGACCGGGACAGGGGTGAGAGCTTTCTTT
>TRBD1|TRBJ2-1|few|TRBV6-5
CASSYRDRVTNEQFF
TGTGCCAGCAGTTACAGGGACAGAGTTACCAATGAGCAGTTCTTC
>TRBD2|TRBJ2-6|few|TRBV7-3
CASSRTSGTSGANVLTF
TGTGCCAGCAGCCGGACTAGCGGGACGTCTGGGGCCAACGTCCTGACTTTC
>NA|TRBJ2-1|NA|TRBV9
CASSASSTSYNEQFF
TGTGCCAGCAGCGCCAGCTCGACCTCCTACAATGAGCAGTTCTTC
>NA|TRBJ1-2|few|TRBV27
CASSPGFGYTF
TGTGCCAGCAGCCCAGGTTTTGGCTACACCTTC
>TRBD1|TRBJ2-2|NA|TRBV29-1
CSVSRPGQAYTGELFF
TGCAGCGTGTCACGGCCGGGACAGGCTTACACCGGGGAGCTGTTTTTT
>TRBD1|TRBJ2-1|few|TRBV18
CASSPRTGENEQFF
TGTGCCAGCTCACCCCGGACAGGGGAAAATGAGCAGTTCTTC
>NA|TRBJ1-1|few|TRBV5-1
CASSTIRGTEAFF
TGCGCCAGCAGCACGATTCGCGGCACTGAAGCTTTCTTT
>NA|TRBJ1-1|NA|TRBV7-8
CASSLERDTEAFF
TGTGCCAGCAGCTTAGAAAGGGACACTGAAGCTTTCTTT
>NA|TRBJ2-3|few|TRBV2
CASRESGYTDTQYF
TGTGCCAGCAGAGAAAGCGGTTACACAGATACGCAGTATTTT
>NA|TRBJ2-7|NA|TRBV27
CASSLHRGGAAGYEQYF
TGTGCCAGCAGCCTACACCGTGGGGGGGCCGCCGGATACGAGCAGTACTTC
>TRBD2|TRBJ2-5|few|TRBV6-5
CASSYGGLAGETQYF
TGTGCCAGCAGTTACGGGGGACTAGCGGGAGAGACCCAGTACTTC
>NA|TRBJ1-6|NA|TRBV14
CASSQRQGINSPLHF
TGTGCCAGCAGCCAACGGCAGGGAATCAATTCACCCCTCCACTTT
>TRBD1|TRBJ2-7|NA|TRBV5-4
CASSTRDRSTYEQYF
TGTGCCAGCAGCACCCGGGACAGGTCGACCTACGAGCAGTACTTC
>NA|TRBJ2-3|NA|TRBV27
CASSLRASLGFRTQYF
TGTGCCAGCAGTTTACGGGCCTCCTTAGGGTTCAGGACGCAGTATTTT
>TRBD2|TRBJ2-2|NA|TRBV7-8
CASSLVASGVTGELFF
TGTGCCAGCAGCTTAGTGGCTAGCGGGGTCACCGGGGAGCTGTTTTTT
>TRBD1|TRBJ2-7|few|TRBV18
CASSPGTGAYEQYF
TGTGCCAGCTCACCCGGGACAGGGGCCTACGAGCAGTACTTC
>NA|TRBJ2-5|few|TRBV15
CATSRPDRRATQYF
TGTGCCACCAGCAGGCCCGACAGAAGAGCGACCCAGTACTTC
>NA|TRBJ1-1|NA|TRBV11-2
CASSLDRVTEAFF
TGTGCCAGCAGCTTAGACAGGGTCACTGAAGCTTTCTTT
>NA|TRBJ2-7|NA|TRBV5-1
CASSLLGGHGTYEQYF
TGCGCCAGCAGCCTCCTTGGGGGGCACGGGACCTACGAGCAGTACTTC
>NA|TRBJ2-7|NA|TRBV7-9
CASSLVGNYEQYF
TGTGCCAGCAGCTTGGTCGGAAACTACGAGCAGTACTTC
>NA|TRBJ2-5|NA|TRBV7-2
CASSFFETQYF
TGTGCCAGCAGCTTCTTTGAGACCCAGTACTTC
>NA|TRBJ2-1|few|TRBV7-2
CASSQRPGEQFF
TGTGCCAGCAGCCAAAGGCCTGGTGAGCAGTTCTTC
>TRBD1|TRBJ2-6|few|TRBV4-1
CASSQDPSGGTGANVLTF
TGCGCCAGCAGCCAAGATCCCTCAGGGGGAACTGGGGCCAACGTCCTGACTTTC
>TRBD2|TRBJ2-3|NA|TRBV5-1
CASSLAGSGGTDTQYF
TGCGCCAGCAGCTTGGCCGGTAGCGGGGGCACAGATACGCAGTATTTT
>NA|TRBJ1-3|NA|TRBV7-9
CASSLWSGNTIYF
TGTGCCAGCAGCTTATGGTCTGGAAACACCATATATTTT
>TRBD2|TRBJ2-3|few|TRBV2
CASSRLAGSTDTQYF
TGTGCCAGCAGCAGACTAGCGGGGAGCACAGATACGCAGTATTTT
>NA|TRBJ2-3|NA|TRBV4-1
CASSQGVSTDTQYF
TGCGCCAGCAGCCAAGGTGTGAGCACAGATACGCAGTATTTT
>TRBD2|TRBJ2-3|NA|TRBV7-2
CASSSRTSPDTQYF
TGTGCCAGCAGCTCGCGGACTAGTCCAGATACGCAGTATTTT
>NA|TRBJ2-7|few|TRBV7-2
CASSLVTEQYF
TGTGCCAGCAGCTTAGTTACGGAGCAGTACTTC
>NA|TRBJ1-2|few|TRBV4-3
CASSHLDQYGYTF
TGCGCCAGCAGCCACCTCGACCAGTATGGCTACACCTTC
>TRBD1|TRBJ2-3|NA|TRBV4-3
CASSPDRGTDTQYF
TGCGCCAGCAGCCCGGACAGGGGCACAGATACGCAGTATTTT
>NA|TRBJ2-7|few|TRBV7-2
CASKRRDPSYEQYF
TGTGCCAGCAAACGGAGGGATCCGTCGTACGAGCAGTACTTC
>NA|TRBJ2-7|NA|TRBV9
CASSGPSHGVSLGEQYF
TGTGCCAGCAGCGGGCCCTCTCACGGGGTATCCCTAGGCGAGCAGTACTTC
>TRBD1|TRBJ2-3|NA|TRBV7-9
CASSRTGILDTQYF
TGTGCCAGCAGCAGGACAGGGATCCTAGATACGCAGTATTTT
>TRBD1|TRBJ2-6|NA|TRBV30
CAWSTGTGGPNVLTF
TGTGCCTGGAGTACCGGGACAGGGGGCCCCAACGTCCTGACTTTC
>TRBD1|TRBJ2-5|NA|TRBV7-3
CASSRRQGKVETQYF
TGTGCCAGCAGCCGTAGACAGGGCAAAGTGGAGACCCAGTACTTC
>TRBD2|TRBJ2-2|few|TRBV4-3
CASSQDQAGGAGELFF
TGCGCCAGCAGCCAAGATCAAGCGGGAGGAGCCGGGGAGCTGTTTTTT
>NA|TRBJ1-1|NA|TRBV29-1
CSVERGRNTEAFF
TGCAGCGTTGAAAGGGGTCGAAACACTGAAGCTTTCTTT
>TRBD1|TRBJ2-1|few|TRBV9
CASSVADRGRKNEQFF
TGTGCCAGCAGCGTAGCCGACAGGGGGCGCAAAAATGAGCAGTTCTTC
>NA|TRBJ2-6|NA|TRBV2
CASGGISGANVLTF
TGTGCCAGTGGAGGAATCTCTGGGGCCAACGTCCTGACTTTC